This T cell receptor (beta chain) was documented in a study of T cell changes during pregnancy in multiple sclerosis. Some clones are missing from TCRdb's copy, which holds only in-frame ones; the method was immunoSEQ multiplex PCR. The top ten clones hold approximately 13% of a sample with under 25,000 clones, approximately 89% of them seen once. The CDR3 has 19 residues. Per germline, CDR1 LNHDA and CDR2 SQIVND (reference sequence). Trimming removed 3 bases from V and 0 bases from J; junction bases left unmatched: 15. The sample in question was CD8+ T cells from peripheral blood mononuclear cells, obtained in the first trimester of pregnancy. This receptor was identified in a female donor in good health, enrolled as a control in a pregnancy study. The chain carries TRBV19 and TRBJ1-1; 8 bases align to TRBD1. The CDR3: CASSIYLGQALTMNTEAFF. As DNA, the CDR3 is TGTGCCAGTAGTATCTATCTGGGACAGGCGCTTACGATGAACACTGAAGCTTTCTTT. Variable domain in full (rest from reference TRBV19 and TRBJ1-1): DGGITQSPKYLFRKEGQNVTLSCEQNLNHDAMYWYRQDPGQGLRLIYYSQIVNDFQKGDIAEGYSVSREKKESFPLTVTSAQKNPTAFYLCASSIYLGQALTMNTEAFFGQGTRLTVV.